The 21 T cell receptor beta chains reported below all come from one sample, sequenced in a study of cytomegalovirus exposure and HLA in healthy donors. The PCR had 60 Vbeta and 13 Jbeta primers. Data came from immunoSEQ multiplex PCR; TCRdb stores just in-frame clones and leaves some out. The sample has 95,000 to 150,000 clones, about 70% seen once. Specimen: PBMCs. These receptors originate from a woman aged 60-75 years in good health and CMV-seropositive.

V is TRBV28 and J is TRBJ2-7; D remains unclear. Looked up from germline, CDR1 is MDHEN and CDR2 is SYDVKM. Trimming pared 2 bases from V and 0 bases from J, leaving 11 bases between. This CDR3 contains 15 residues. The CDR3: CASSLNFNISYEQYF. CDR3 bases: TGTGCCAGCAGTTTAAATTTTAACATCTCCTACGAGCAGTACTTC.

CDR3 loop: CASRRDRGQNEQFF. The CDR3 DNA follows: TGTGCCAGTCGCAGGGACAGGGGGCAGAATGAGCAGTTCTTC. J is TRBJ2-1 and V is TRBV19; 12 bases align to TRBD1. Germline assignment: CDR1 LNHDA and CDR2 SQIVND (reference sequence). CDR3 length equals 14 residues. The J segment lost 7 bases and the V segment lost 8 bases, leaving 6 bases of the junction unmatched.

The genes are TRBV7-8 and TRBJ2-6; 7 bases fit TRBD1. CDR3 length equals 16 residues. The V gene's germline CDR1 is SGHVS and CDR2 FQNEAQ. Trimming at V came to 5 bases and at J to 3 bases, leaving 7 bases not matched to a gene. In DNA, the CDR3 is TGTGCCAGCAGCCCCGACAGGGTATATGGGGCCAACGTCCTGACTTTC. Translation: CASSPDRVYGANVLTF.

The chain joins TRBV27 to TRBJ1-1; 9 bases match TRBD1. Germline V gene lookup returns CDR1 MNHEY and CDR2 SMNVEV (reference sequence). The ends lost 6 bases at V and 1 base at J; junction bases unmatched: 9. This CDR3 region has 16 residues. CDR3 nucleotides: TGTGCCAGCAGGGATTCGGACAGGGGTAGGAACACTGAAGCTTTCTTT. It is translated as CASRDSDRGRNTEAFF.

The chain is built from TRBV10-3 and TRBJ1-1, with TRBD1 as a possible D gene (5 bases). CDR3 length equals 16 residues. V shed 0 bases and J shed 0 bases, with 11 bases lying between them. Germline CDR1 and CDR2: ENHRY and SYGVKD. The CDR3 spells CAISESNRGLNTEAFF. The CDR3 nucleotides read TGTGCCATCAGTGAGTCGAATAGGGGCTTGAACACTGAAGCTTTCTTT.

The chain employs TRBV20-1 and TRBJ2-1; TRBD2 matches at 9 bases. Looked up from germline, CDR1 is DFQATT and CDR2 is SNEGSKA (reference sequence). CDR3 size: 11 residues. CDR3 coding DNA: TGCAGCGCCGGACTAGCGACTGAGCAGTTCTTC. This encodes CSAGLATEQFF.

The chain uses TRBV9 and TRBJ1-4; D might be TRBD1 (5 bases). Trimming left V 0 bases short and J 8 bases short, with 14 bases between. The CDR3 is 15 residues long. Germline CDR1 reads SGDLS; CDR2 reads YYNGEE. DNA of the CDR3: TGTGCCAGCAGCGTAGGCCCGGGGGAAAACGAAAAACTGTTTTTT. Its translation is CASSVGPGENEKLFF.

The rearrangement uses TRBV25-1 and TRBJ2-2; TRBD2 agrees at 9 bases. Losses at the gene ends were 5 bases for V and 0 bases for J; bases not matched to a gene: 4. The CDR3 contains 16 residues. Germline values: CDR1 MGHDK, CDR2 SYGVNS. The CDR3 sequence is CASSWLAGPNTGELFF. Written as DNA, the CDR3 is TGTGCCAGCAGTTGGCTAGCGGGACCGAACACCGGGGAGCTGTTTTTT. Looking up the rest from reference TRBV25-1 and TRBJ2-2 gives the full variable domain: EADIYQTPRYLVIGTGKKITLECSQTMGHDKMYWYQQDPGMELHLIHYSYGVNSTEKGDLSSESTVSRIRTEHFPLTLESARPSHTSQYLCASSWLAGPNTGELFFGEGSRLTVL.

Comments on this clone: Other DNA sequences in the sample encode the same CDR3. The CDR3 DNA is TGTGCCAGCAGGTCCCTCCAAGGAGGCCCTGAAGCTTTCTTT. Translation: CASRSLQGGPEAFF. This chain uses TRBV27 with TRBJ1-1; D unclear. With 6 bases removed from V and 6 bases from J, the gap between germline ends came to 17 bases. The CDR3 runs to 14 residues. Germline V gene lookup returns CDR1 MNHEY and CDR2 SMNVEV (reference sequence).

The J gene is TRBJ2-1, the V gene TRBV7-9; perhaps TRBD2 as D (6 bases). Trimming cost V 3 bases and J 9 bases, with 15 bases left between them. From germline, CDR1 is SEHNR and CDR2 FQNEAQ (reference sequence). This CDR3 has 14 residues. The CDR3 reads CASSLTRARSEQFF. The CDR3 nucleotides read TGTGCCAGCAGCTTGACTAGGGCTAGGAGTGAGCAGTTCTTC.

The DNA of the CDR3 is TGTGCCAGCAAAAGAGGGCAAGGCACTGAAGCTTTCTTT. Translation: CASKRGQGTEAFF. The rearrangement links TRBV6-5 to TRBJ1-1; D uncertain. V was pared by 7 bases and J by 4 bases, with 13 bases between. The CDR3 length is 13 residues. Germline V gene lookup returns CDR1 MNHEY and CDR2 SVGAGI.

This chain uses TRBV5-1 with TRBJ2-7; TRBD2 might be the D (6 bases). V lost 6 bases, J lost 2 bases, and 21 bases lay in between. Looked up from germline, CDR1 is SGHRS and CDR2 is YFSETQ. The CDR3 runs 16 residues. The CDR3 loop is CASTPGGSGFPYEQYF. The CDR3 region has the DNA TGCGCCAGCACCCCCGGCGGTAGCGGTTTTCCCTACGAGCAGTACTTC.

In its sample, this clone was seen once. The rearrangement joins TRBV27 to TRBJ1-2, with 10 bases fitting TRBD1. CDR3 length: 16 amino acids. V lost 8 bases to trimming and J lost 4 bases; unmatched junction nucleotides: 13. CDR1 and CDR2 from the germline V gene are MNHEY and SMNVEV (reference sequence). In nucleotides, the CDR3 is TGTGCCAGCCGAAAGGAGGTGACAGGGGGCAGCTATGGCTACACCTTC. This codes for CASRKEVTGGSYGYTF.

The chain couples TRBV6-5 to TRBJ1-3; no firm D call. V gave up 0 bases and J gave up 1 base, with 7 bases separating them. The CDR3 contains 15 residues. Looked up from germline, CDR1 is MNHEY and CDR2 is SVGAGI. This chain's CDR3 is CASSYSPRSGNTIYF. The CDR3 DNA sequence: TGTGCCAGCAGTTACTCGCCGCGGTCTGGAAACACCATATATTTT.

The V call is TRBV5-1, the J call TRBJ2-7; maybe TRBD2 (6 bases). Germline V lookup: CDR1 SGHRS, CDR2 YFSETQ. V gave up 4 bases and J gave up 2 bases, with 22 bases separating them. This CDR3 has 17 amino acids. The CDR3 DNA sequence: TGCGCCAGCAGCCGTGGCCCCGGGACTGATCGTACCTACGAGCAGTACTTC. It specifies CASSRGPGTDRTYEQYF.

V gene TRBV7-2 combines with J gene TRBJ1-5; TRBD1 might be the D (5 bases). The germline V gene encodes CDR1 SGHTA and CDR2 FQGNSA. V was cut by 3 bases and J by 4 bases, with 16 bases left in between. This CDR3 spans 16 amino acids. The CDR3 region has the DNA TGTGCCAGCAGCTTCACCGGGACGGGAGGGAATCAGCCCCAGCATTTT. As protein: CASSFTGTGGNQPQHF. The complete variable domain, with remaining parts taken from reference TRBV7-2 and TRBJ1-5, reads GAGVSQSPSNKVTEKGKDVELRCDPISGHTALYWYRQSLGQGLEFLIYFQGNSAPDKSGLPSDRFSAERTGGSVSTLTIQRTQQEDSAVYLCASSFTGTGGNQPQHFGDGTRLSIL.

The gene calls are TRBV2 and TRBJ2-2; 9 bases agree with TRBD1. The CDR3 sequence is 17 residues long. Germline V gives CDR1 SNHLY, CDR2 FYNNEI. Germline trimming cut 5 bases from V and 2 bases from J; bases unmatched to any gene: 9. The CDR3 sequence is CASSRSGTGSNTGELFF. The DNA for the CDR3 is TGTGCCAGCAGTCGATCCGGGACAGGGTCCAACACCGGGGAGCTGTTTTTT. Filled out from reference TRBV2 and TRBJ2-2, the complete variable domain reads EPEVTQTPSHQVTQMGQEVILRCVPISNHLYFYWYRQILGQKVEFLVSFYNNEISEKSEIFDDQFSVERPDGSNFTLKIRSTKLEDSAMYFCASSRSGTGSNTGELFFGEGSRLTVL.

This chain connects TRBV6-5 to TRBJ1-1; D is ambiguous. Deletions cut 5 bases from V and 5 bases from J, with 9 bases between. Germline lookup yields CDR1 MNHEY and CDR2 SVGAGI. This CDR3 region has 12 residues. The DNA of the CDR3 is TGTGCCAGCAGTGGAGGGTGGACTGAAGCTTTCTTT. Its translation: CASSGGWTEAFF.

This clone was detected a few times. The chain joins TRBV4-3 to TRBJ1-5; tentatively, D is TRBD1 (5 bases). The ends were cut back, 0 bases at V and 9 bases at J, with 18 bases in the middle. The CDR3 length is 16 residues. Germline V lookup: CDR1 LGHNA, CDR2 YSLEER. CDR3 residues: CASSQDHIDSRRPQHF. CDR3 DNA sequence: TGCGCCAGCAGCCAAGATCATATAGACAGCCGGAGGCCCCAGCATTTT.

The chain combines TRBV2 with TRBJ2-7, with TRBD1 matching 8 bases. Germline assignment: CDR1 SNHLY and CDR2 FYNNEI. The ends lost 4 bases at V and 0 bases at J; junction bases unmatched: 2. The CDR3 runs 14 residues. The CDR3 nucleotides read TGTGCCAGCAGTGTGGGACAGGACTCCTACGAGCAGTACTTC. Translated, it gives CASSVGQDSYEQYF. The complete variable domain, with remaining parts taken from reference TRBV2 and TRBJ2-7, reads EPEVTQTPSHQVTQMGQEVILRCVPISNHLYFYWYRQILGQKVEFLVSFYNNEISEKSEIFDDQFSVERPDGSNFTLKIRSTKLEDSAMYFCASSVGQDSYEQYFGPGTRLTVT.

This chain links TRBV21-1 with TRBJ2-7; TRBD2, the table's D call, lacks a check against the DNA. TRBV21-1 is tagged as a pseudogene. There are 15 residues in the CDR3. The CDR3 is CASSKEGGVGYEQYF. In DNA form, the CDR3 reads TGTGCCAGCAGCAAAGAAGGGGGGGTTGGATACGAGCAGTACTTC.